This T cell receptor (beta chain) appears in the sequencing data of a study of regulatory T cells in long-lasting Graves disease. Arm-PCR with iRepertoire HTBI primers amplified the CDR3 regions for these TCR beta libraries. TCRdb re-called the multiplex PCR reads through MiXCR, storing one row per CDR3 protein. This table holds approximately 350,000 distinct CDR3 sequences, over 15% found once. This clonotype occurred many times. This CDR3 is 16 amino acids long. CDR1 is MDHEN, CDR2 SYDVKM, per germline. V lost 6 bases, J lost 0 bases, and 11 bases stayed unmatched. Time point reported: newly diagnosed GD, antithyroid drugs for less than 3 months. Preparation of the TCR library used RNA extracted from PBMCs. By American Thyroid Association guidelines, Graves' disease was diagnosed in the cohort. The authors drew approximately 9 milliliters of peripheral blood into EDTA tubes. This sample was also put to use in a study of T cells in Graves' hyperthyroidism and ophthalmopathy. That study adds: Initially, a first-round RT-PCR of the TCR CDR3 employed the HTBI primer set. Ophthalmopathy and stable hyperthyroidism were told apart by a 13 V-J model.

The clonotype originates from a man aged 35-49 years with Graves disease. The sequences come from peripheral blood mononuclear cells (PBMCs), collected at new diagnosis, from a patient treated with antithyroid drugs. The chain is built from TRBV28 and TRBJ2-7; 7 bases are shared with TRBD2. In DNA, the CDR3 is TGTGCCAGCAGGGGGCGGGACTACTGGAGCTCCTACGAGCAGTACTTC. Encoded protein: CASRGRDYWSSYEQYF.